A single sample gave rise to the 26 T cell receptor beta chains below, sequenced in a study of cytomegalovirus exposure and HLA in healthy donors. Primers for the PCR totalled 60 Vbeta and 13 Jbeta. The repertoire was sequenced with immunoSEQ multiplex PCR; TCRdb's copy has only in-frame clones and lacks some. The table shows over 150,000 clones, with roughly 78% occurring only once. The material sequenced was PBMCs. These receptors were taken from a woman in her forties or fifties in good health and CMV-seropositive.

The rearrangement uses TRBV4-1 and TRBJ1-5; D remains unclear. Germline-derived CDR1 and CDR2 are MGHRA and YSYEKL. This CDR3 has 15 residues. V lost 0 bases, J lost 6 bases, and 12 bases lay in between. For the CDR3, the DNA is TGCGCCAGCAGCCAAGATAGTGGGAGGACTCAGCCCCAGCATTTT. Translated, it gives CASSQDSGRTQPQHF.

The gene calls are TRBV18 and TRBJ1-2; D might be TRBD1 (5 bases). V was clipped by 3 bases and J by 4 bases, with 9 bases between them. The CDR3 runs 13 residues. In germline, CDR1 is KGHSH, CDR2 LQKENI. The CDR3 loop is CASSPGTGYGYTF. Here the CDR3 DNA reads TGTGCCAGCTCACCCGGGACTGGCTATGGCTACACCTTC.

The CDR3 here is CASSSDREGYGYTF. The CDR3 nucleotides are TGTGCCAGCAGCTCTGACAGGGAAGGCTATGGCTACACCTTC. This chain links TRBV6-1 with TRBJ1-2; TRBD1 matches 7 bases. Trimming cost V 6 bases and J 4 bases; bases outside gene matches: 8. The CDR3 is made up of 14 amino acids. The germline CDR1 and CDR2 sequences are MNHNS and SASEGT.

This clone was picked up a small number of times. The chain's CDR3 is CASTPGEGFNQPQHF. In DNA, the CDR3 is TGTGCCAGTACCCCAGGGGAGGGCTTCAATCAGCCCCAGCATTTT. The genes are TRBV19 and TRBJ1-5, with D possibly matching TRBD1 (6 bases). V was cut by 7 bases and J by 3 bases, with 16 bases left in between. The CDR3 contains 15 residues. Germline CDR1 is LNHDA and CDR2 is SQIVND (reference sequence).

The chain recombines TRBV7-9 with TRBJ2-5; TRBD2 might be the D (5 bases). CDR3 length: 17 amino acids. Germline CDR1 SEHNR, CDR2 FQNEAQ (reference sequence). The V end lost 0 bases, the J end lost 5 bases, and 19 bases lay between the germline ends. The chain's CDR3 is CASSLARSQPRGETQYF. CDR3 nucleotide sequence: TGTGCCAGCAGCTTAGCCCGGTCCCAGCCCCGGGGTGAGACCCAGTACTTC.

This clone was observed once. This chain joins TRBV2 and TRBJ2-7; 9 positions agree with TRBD1. Germline V CDR1 and CDR2: SNHLY, FYNNEI. This CDR3 spans 14 amino acids. J was trimmed by 4 bases and V by 7 bases; bases with no gene match: 8. The CDR3 nucleotides read TGTGCCAGCAAAGAGGGACAGGGCCCTTACGAGCAGTACTTC. This translates into CASKEGQGPYEQYF. Complete variable domain (other parts from reference TRBV2 and TRBJ2-7): EPEVTQTPSHQVTQMGQEVILRCVPISNHLYFYWYRQILGQKVEFLVSFYNNEISEKSEIFDDQFSVERPDGSNFTLKIRSTKLEDSAMYFCASKEGQGPYEQYFGPGTRLTVT.

This chain connects TRBV2 to TRBJ2-3, with D possibly matching TRBD2 (7 bases). The V end was cut by 4 bases, the J end by 0 bases, with 14 bases between. The CDR3 spans 16 residues. Germline V gives CDR1 SNHLY, CDR2 FYNNEI. The CDR3 spells CASSVGGRSSTDTQYF. CDR3 in DNA: TGTGCCAGCAGTGTGGGGGGGCGATCAAGCACAGATACGCAGTATTTT.

The genes are TRBV29-1 and TRBJ2-3; 9 positions agree with TRBD2. Germline-derived CDR1 and CDR2 are SQVTM and ANQGSEA. This CDR3 is 15 amino acids long. V was pared by 4 bases and J by 0 bases, with 5 bases of the junction left unmatched. This CDR3 is CSVGAGGLSTDTQYF. In DNA, the CDR3 is TGCAGCGTTGGGGCGGGGGGGCTGAGCACAGATACGCAGTATTTT.

Only a few counts were recorded for this clone. The same CDR3 can be traced to other DNA sequences in this sample. The J gene is TRBJ2-5, the V gene TRBV20-1, with D possibly TRBD2 on 5 matching bases. Germline CDR1 and CDR2: DFQATT and SNEGSKA (reference sequence). The CDR3 covers 11 residues. V lost 6 bases and J 2 bases, leaving 7 bases between the germline ends. DNA for the CDR3: TGCAGTGCCAGCGGTCAAGAGACCCAGTACTTC. This encodes CSASGQETQYF.

The chain is built from TRBV6-1 and TRBJ2-2; D is uncertain. The CDR3 is made up of 15 amino acids. Germline V CDR1 and CDR2: MNHNS, SASEGT. V dropped 1 base and J dropped 1 base, with 7 bases sitting between them. CDR3 sequence (DNA): TGTGCCAGCAGTGAAGAAACGGGGAACACCGGGGAGCTGTTTTTT. Translation: CASSEETGNTGELFF.

This clone occurred a few times. The rearrangement joins TRBV6-1 to TRBJ1-1, with TRBD1 matching over 8 bases. Germline V gives CDR1 MNHNS, CDR2 SASEGT. Losses at the gene ends were 8 bases for V and 1 base for J; bases not matched to a gene: 9. The CDR3 is 15 amino acids. In DNA, the CDR3 is TGTGCCAGCGCTCGTGGGACAGGTGGGAACACTGAAGCTTTCTTT. Its protein is CASARGTGGNTEAFF.

The V gene is TRBV18, the J gene TRBJ2-7; 7 positions match TRBD1. Germline CDR1 reads KGHSH; CDR2 reads LQKENI. This CDR3 spans 15 amino acids. V shed 3 bases, J shed 2 bases, and the junction held 7 bases outside the gene matches. The CDR3 reads CASSPRQGNTYEQYF. The CDR3 DNA reads as TGTGCCAGCTCACCTCGACAGGGTAACACCTACGAGCAGTACTTC.

J is TRBJ2-1 and V is TRBV7-9, with 8 positions matching TRBD2. CDR1 is SEHNR, CDR2 FQNEAQ, per germline (reference sequence). J gave up 7 bases and V 5 bases, and 10 bases lay outside the gene matches. The CDR3 sequence is 15 residues long. The CDR3 nucleotides read TGTGCCAGCAGCCCAACTAGCGGCGTCCGAAATGAGCAGTTCTTC. This encodes CASSPTSGVRNEQFF.

This clone has only one observation. The rearrangement joins TRBV18 to TRBJ1-6; D remains unclear. The germline V gene has CDR1 KGHSH and CDR2 LQKENI. The CDR3 is 15 amino acids. V dropped 1 base and J dropped 10 bases, with 14 bases sitting between them. The CDR3 DNA reads TGTGCCAGCTCACCACTGGCCGGGTATGGATCACCCCTCCACTTT. This encodes CASSPLAGYGSPLHF.

V and J are TRBV4-1 and TRBJ1-2; 7 bases map to TRBD1. The junction had 4 bases not matched to a gene; V was cut back by 1 base and J by 2 bases. Germline lookup yields CDR1 MGHRA and CDR2 YSYEKL. This CDR3 spans 15 amino acids. The CDR3 is CASSQGTGANYGYTF. CDR3 in DNA: TGCGCCAGCAGCCAAGGAACAGGGGCCAACTATGGCTACACCTTC.

Only a few counts were recorded for this clone. The rearrangement links TRBV6-1 to TRBJ2-3, with TRBD2 matching over 9 bases. The CDR3 is 13 amino acids. The V segment lost 10 bases and the J segment 5 bases; nucleotides outside the gene matches: 7. Germline assignment: CDR1 MNHNS and CDR2 SASEGT. The CDR3 sequence is CATRAGGGDTQYF. DNA for the CDR3: TGTGCCACCAGAGCGGGGGGCGGAGATACGCAGTATTTT.

This chain connects TRBV19 to TRBJ1-1, with D perhaps matching TRBD1 (5 bases). Trimming cost V 5 bases and J 13 bases, with 17 bases left between them. The CDR3 contains 12 residues. The germline V gene encodes CDR1 LNHDA and CDR2 SQIVND (reference sequence). The CDR3 DNA reads TGTGCCAGTAGTTCCTTTCAGCAAGGGGTTTTCTTT. Protein product: CASSSFQQGVFF.

The chain is built from TRBV5-1 and TRBJ1-1; TRBD1 aligns across 9 bases. In germline, CDR1 is SGHRS, CDR2 YFSETQ. This CDR3 spans 15 amino acids. V was pared by 0 bases and J by 2 bases, with 2 bases of the junction left unmatched. CDR3 loop: CASSLGGQGNTEAFF. CDR3 DNA sequence: TGCGCCAGCAGCTTGGGGGGACAGGGTAACACTGAAGCTTTCTTT.

This clone was seen a single time. Here the CDR3 reads CASSFGSAYTF. The CDR3 bases are TGTGCCAGCAGCTTCGGGTCCGCGTACACCTTC. The V and J genes are TRBV7-9 and TRBJ1-2; D gene ambiguous. The germline V gene has CDR1 SEHNR and CDR2 FQNEAQ (reference sequence). V was pared by 3 bases and J by 11 bases, with 10 bases between. This CDR3 spans 11 amino acids.

The genes are TRBV5-6 and TRBJ2-3; D might be TRBD1 (7 bases). Germline V gene data show CDR1 as SGHDT and CDR2 as YYEEEE. The CDR3 length is 16 residues. V was trimmed by 0 bases and J by 0 bases, leaving 11 bases between them. DNA of the CDR3: TGTGCCAGCAGCTTGGCAGGGGGGACTAGCACAGATACGCAGTATTTT. Protein: CASSLAGGTSTDTQYF.

The chain couples TRBV7-3 to TRBJ2-2; 8 bases line up with TRBD1. V lost 5 bases and J lost 4; bases outside the gene matches: 3. Per the germline V gene, CDR1 is SGHTA and CDR2 is FQGTGA. The CDR3 is 14 residues long. The CDR3 DNA reads TGTGCCAGCAGCCAGACAGGGGTCACCGGGGAGCTGTTTTTT. Its translation: CASSQTGVTGELFF.

V usage is TRBV30 and J usage is TRBJ1-3; tentatively, D is TRBD1 (5 bases). The germline gives CDR1 GTSNPN, CDR2 SVGIG (reference sequence). Trimming left V 4 bases short and J 0 bases short, with 16 bases between. This CDR3 spans 16 amino acids. CDR3 amino acids: CAWTPRGRRSGNTIYF. In DNA, the CDR3 is TGTGCCTGGACCCCTAGGGGCCGCCGCTCTGGAAACACCATATATTTT. Full variable domain (rest looked up from reference TRBV30 and TRBJ1-3): SQTIHQWPATLVQPVGSPLSLECTVEGTSNPNLYWYRQAAGRGLQLLFYSVGIGQISSEVPQNLSASRPQDRQFILSSKKLLLSDSGFYLCAWTPRGRRSGNTIYFGEGSWLTVV.

The chain carries TRBV7-2 and TRBJ1-2; D unclear. V was trimmed by 7 bases and J by 4 bases, leaving 7 bases between them. This CDR3 contains 11 residues. Germline V gives CDR1 SGHTA, CDR2 FQGNSA. In nucleotides, the CDR3 is TGTGCCAGCACCCAATCCTATGGCTACACCTTC. Translation: CASTQSYGYTF.

The genes are TRBV5-4 and TRBJ1-6, with D possibly matching TRBD1 (6 bases). Trimming took 5 bases from V and 7 from J, leaving 10 bases between them. CDR3 length equals 13 residues. The germline CDR1 and CDR2 sequences are SGHNT and YYREEE (reference sequence). Here the CDR3 DNA reads TGTGCCAGCAGGTCGGGACAAAATTCACCCCTCCACTTT. This encodes CASRSGQNSPLHF.

The CDR3 DNA reads as TGTGCCAGTAGTGCAATGCGCTCTGGGGCCAACGTCCTGACTTTC. It encodes CASSAMRSGANVLTF. The genes are TRBV19 and TRBJ2-6; D ambiguous. This CDR3 contains 15 residues. V was trimmed by 5 bases and J by 0 bases, leaving 8 bases between them. CDR1 is LNHDA and CDR2 is SQIVND in the germline V gene (reference sequence).

This rearrangement joins TRBV4-3 to TRBJ1-4; D ambiguous. In germline, CDR1 is LGHNA, CDR2 YSLEER. Trimming pared 6 bases from V and 6 bases from J, leaving 14 bases between. This CDR3 spans 14 amino acids. CDR3 nucleotides: TGCGCCAGCAGACGCGGTAGATTAGATGAAAAACTGTTTTTT. Translating it yields CASRRGRLDEKLFF.